This passage covers 12 T cell receptor beta chains from one sample sequenced in a study of cytomegalovirus exposure and HLA in healthy donors. Sequencing used immunoSEQ multiplex PCR; TCRdb keeps in-frame clones, though not all of them. In the table there are 180,000 or so clones, around 80% of which are singletons. Sequenced sample: PBMCs. The receptors come from a woman aged 25 to 39 in good health and CMV-seropositive.

The chain employs TRBV6-6 and TRBJ1-2; no firm D call. The CDR3 spans 12 residues. The V gene's germline CDR1 is MNHNY and CDR2 SVGAGI (reference sequence). Between the trimmed V and J ends, which lost 2 bases and 8 bases, there was a span of 9 bases. CDR3 loop: CASSYEGRGYTF. For the CDR3, the DNA is TGTGCCAGCAGTTACGAAGGGAGGGGCTACACCTTC.

The chain recombines TRBV4-2 with TRBJ2-7; TRBD2 agrees at 10 bases. CDR1 is LGHNA, CDR2 YNFKEQ, per germline. The CDR3 length is 15 residues. After removal of 4 bases from V and 3 bases from J, the junction contained 6 bases not matched to a gene. CDR3: CASSPYSGRNYEQYF. CDR3 coding DNA: TGTGCCAGCAGCCCTTATAGCGGGAGGAACTACGAGCAGTACTTC.

The V gene is TRBV6-5, the J gene TRBJ1-2; 7 nucleotides line up with TRBD1. Germline CDR1 reads MNHEY; CDR2 reads SVGAGI. This CDR3 is 13 amino acids long. V lost 6 bases and J lost 9; bases outside the gene matches: 10. CDR3 protein: CASRPDRDVSYTF. DNA of the CDR3: TGTGCCAGCAGACCAGACAGGGATGTGAGCTACACCTTC.

The CDR3 loop reads CASRGRRNGEKLFF. The CDR3, as DNA: TGTGCCAGCAGGGGGCGAAGGAACGGGGAAAAACTGTTTTTT. V and J are TRBV2 and TRBJ1-4, with D possibly matching TRBD1 (5 bases). V shed 6 bases and J shed 8 bases, with 16 bases lying between them. This CDR3 is built from 14 residues. Germline CDR1 SNHLY, CDR2 FYNNEI.

The CDR3 loop is CASSTRRGQGQETQYF. The CDR3 DNA reads TGTGCCAGCAGCACCAGGCGTGGACAGGGCCAAGAGACCCAGTACTTC. This chain connects TRBV7-2 to TRBJ2-5, with 8 bases aligning to TRBD1. The CDR3 loop spans 16 amino acids. V lost 5 bases, J lost 1 base, and 9 bases stayed unmatched. Germline values: CDR1 SGHTA, CDR2 FQGNSA.

V usage is TRBV9 and J usage is TRBJ2-2; the D is unclear. The CDR3 sequence is 16 residues long. CDR1 SGDLS and CDR2 YYNGEE come from the germline V gene. The ends were cut back, 1 base at V and 0 bases at J, with 10 bases in the middle. DNA for the CDR3: TGTGCCAGCAGCGTATTGGATAGCTCGAACACCGGGGAGCTGTTTTTT. Translation gives CASSVLDSSNTGELFF. The entire variable domain, with the rest obtained from reference TRBV9 and TRBJ2-2, is as follows: DSGVTQTPKHLITATGQRVTLRCSPRSGDLSVYWYQQSLDQGLQFLIQYYNGEERAKGNILERFSAQQFPDLHSELNLSSLELGDSALYFCASSVLDSSNTGELFFGEGSRLTVL.

The CDR3 region is CASRPGFGGLTDGYTF. The CDR3 region has the DNA TGCGCCAGCAGGCCGGGGTTCGGGGGACTAACAGATGGCTACACCTTC. J is TRBJ1-2 and V is TRBV5-1; TRBD1 is a possible D gene (5 bases). Germline V lookup: CDR1 SGHRS, CDR2 YFSETQ. This CDR3 contains 16 residues. V lost 5 bases and J 6 bases, leaving 23 bases between the germline ends.

The V and J genes are TRBV2 and TRBJ2-7; the D gene is possibly TRBD1 (6 bases). This CDR3 is 15 amino acids long. The germline CDR1 and CDR2 sequences are SNHLY and FYNNEI. V was pared by 2 bases and J by 12 bases, with 23 bases between. Written as DNA, the CDR3 is TGTGCCAGCAGTGAATTCGGACAGACATCTACGAGTCGGTACTTC. This sequence encodes CASSEFGQTSTSRYF.

The chain has TRBV5-1 and TRBJ2-3; possible D gene TRBD2, 6 bases. Germline CDR1 and CDR2: SGHRS and YFSETQ. This CDR3 is 16 amino acids long. Trimming left V 4 bases short and J 6 bases short, with 21 bases between. The CDR3 bases are TGCGCCAGCAGCCCAGCGACTAGAGTTACTGGGGATACGCAGTATTTT. Translation: CASSPATRVTGDTQYF. Based on the CDR3 plus reference TRBV5-1 and TRBJ2-3, the full variable domain is KAGVTQTPRYLIKTRGQQVTLSCSPISGHRSVSWYQQTPGQGLQFLFEYFSETQRNKGNFPGRFSGRQFSNSRSEMNVSTLELGDSALYLCASSPATRVTGDTQYFGPGTRLTVL.

A remark on this clone: Mismatch with germline at one junction end may stem from a read error. This chain uses TRBV5-1 with TRBJ1-1; 9 nucleotides agree with TRBD1. CDR3 size: 14 residues. Germline V lookup: CDR1 SGHRS, CDR2 YFSETQ. CDR3 amino acids: CASSSTGGPTEAFF. The CDR3, as DNA: TGCGCCAGCAGCTCCACAGGGGGCCCAACTGAAGCCTTCTTT.

The rearrangement uses TRBV28 and TRBJ2-2; TRBD1 matches at 10 bases. Germline CDR1 is MDHEN and CDR2 is SYDVKM. Losses at the gene ends were 4 bases for V and 5 bases for J; bases not matched to a gene: 7. This CDR3 comprises 16 residues. The CDR3 region is CASSSPGQGRTGELFF. The CDR3 DNA sequence: TGTGCCAGCAGTTCTCCGGGACAGGGGCGAACCGGGGAGCTGTTTTTT.

V and J are TRBV2 and TRBJ1-1; D not resolved. Trimming removed 2 bases at V and 3 bases at J, with 13 bases between. Germline CDR1 is SNHLY and CDR2 is FYNNEI. The CDR3 runs 15 residues. The CDR3 DNA reads as TGTGCCAGCAGTGAACGGGGTGGCACGTACACTGAAGCTTTCTTT. This translates into CASSERGGTYTEAFF. Supplemented by reference TRBV2 and TRBJ1-1, the full variable domain reads EPEVTQTPSHQVTQMGQEVILRCVPISNHLYFYWYRQILGQKVEFLVSFYNNEISEKSEIFDDQFSVERPDGSNFTLKIRSTKLEDSAMYFCASSERGGTYTEAFFGQGTRLTVV.